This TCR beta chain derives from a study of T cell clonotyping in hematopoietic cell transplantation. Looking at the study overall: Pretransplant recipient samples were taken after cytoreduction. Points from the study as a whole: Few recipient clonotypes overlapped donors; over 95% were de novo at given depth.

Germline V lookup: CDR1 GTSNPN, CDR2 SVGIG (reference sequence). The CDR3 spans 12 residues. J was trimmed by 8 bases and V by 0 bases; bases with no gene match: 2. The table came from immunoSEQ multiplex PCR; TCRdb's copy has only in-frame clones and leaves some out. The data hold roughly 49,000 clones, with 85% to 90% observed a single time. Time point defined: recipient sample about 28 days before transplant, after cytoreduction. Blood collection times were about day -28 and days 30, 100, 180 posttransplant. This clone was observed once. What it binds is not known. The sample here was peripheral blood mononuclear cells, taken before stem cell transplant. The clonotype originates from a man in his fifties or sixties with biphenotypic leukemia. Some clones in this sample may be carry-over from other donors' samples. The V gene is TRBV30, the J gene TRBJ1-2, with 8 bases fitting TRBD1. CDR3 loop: CAWSVGQGGYTF. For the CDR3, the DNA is TGTGCCTGGAGTGTTGGACAGGGAGGCTACACCTTC.